What follows are 24 T cell receptor beta chains derived from one specimen sequenced in a study of cytomegalovirus exposure and HLA in healthy donors. Primers included in the PCR were 60 Vbeta and 13 Jbeta primers. This table comes from immunoSEQ multiplex PCR, and its TCRdb copy is limited to in-frame clones, with some not included. The sample has fewer than 350,000 clones; around nine tenths are singletons. Material: PBMCs. Receptors originate from a woman under 30 in good health and CMV-seronegative.

As concerns this clone: Additional DNA sequences in this sample encode the identical CDR3. The chain recombines TRBV5-1 with TRBJ2-7, with D tentatively TRBD2 (5 bases). V lost 2 bases and J lost 1, with 10 bases in between. The CDR3 runs 14 residues. In germline, CDR1 is SGHRS, CDR2 YFSETQ. The DNA for the CDR3 is TGCGCCAGCAGCTTAGGTGGAGGTTCCTACGAGCAGTACTTC. Protein: CASSLGGGSYEQYF.

The chain links TRBV16 to TRBJ1-5; a weak D match, TRBD1 (5 bases). The CDR3 runs 16 residues. Germline V lookup: CDR1 KGHSY, CDR2 FQNENV. Trimming left V 2 bases short and J 3 bases short, with 14 bases between. This CDR3 reads CASSQGAGGTNQPQHF. The CDR3, as DNA: TGTGCCAGCAGCCAAGGGGCAGGTGGAACCAATCAGCCCCAGCATTTT.

The rearrangement uses TRBV7-8 and TRBJ2-5; D perhaps matches TRBD2 (5 bases). This CDR3 is built from 14 residues. In germline, CDR1 is SGHVS, CDR2 FQNEAQ. Trimming removed 6 bases from V and 2 bases from J, with 13 bases in between. DNA for the CDR3: TGTGCCAGCAGACAACTAGTGCCACAAGAGACCCAGTACTTC. Translating it yields CASRQLVPQETQYF.

The V call is TRBV6-4, the J call TRBJ2-3; a weak D match, TRBD2 (5 bases). The CDR3 spans 14 residues. Trimming took 4 bases from V and 2 from J, leaving 10 bases between them. Germline V gene lookup returns CDR1 MRHNA and CDR2 SNTAGT. The CDR3 reads CASSGGEDTDTQYF. The DNA of the CDR3 is TGTGCCAGCAGTGGGGGAGAGGACACAGATACGCAGTATTTT.

About this clone itself: Additional DNA sequences in this sample encode the identical CDR3. The CDR3, as DNA: TGTGCCAGCAGTGGGACAGGGTTGGAGACCCAGTACTTC. Translation gives CASSGTGLETQYF. This rearrangement joins TRBV6-1 to TRBJ2-5, with 8 bases identical to TRBD1. Germline CDR1 is MNHNS and CDR2 is SASEGT. V was pared by 4 bases and J by 5 bases, with 3 bases of the junction left unmatched. The CDR3 has 13 residues.

V and J are TRBV5-6 and TRBJ2-5, with TRBD1 as a possible D gene (5 bases). The CDR3 totals 12 residues. Germline CDR1 reads SGHDT; CDR2 reads YYEEEE. Trimming took off 3 bases at V and 5 bases at J, with 8 bases between the two ends. The CDR3 spells CASSWTQETQYF. In DNA form, the CDR3 reads TGTGCCAGCAGCTGGACACAGGAGACCCAGTACTTC.

This clone was picked up one time. This sequence joins TRBV7-9 and TRBJ2-2, with TRBD2 as a possible D gene (7 bases). The CDR3 has 16 residues. Germline V gene lookup returns CDR1 SEHNR and CDR2 FQNEAQ (reference sequence). V lost 4 bases and J 4 bases, leaving 16 bases between the germline ends. CDR3 bases: TGTGCCAGCAGCTCGAACGGGGGGCAGAGCACCGGGGAGCTGTTTTTT. It yields the protein CASSSNGGQSTGELFF.

As DNA, the CDR3 is TGCGCCAGCAGCTTGGTTCTCACAGATACGCAGTATTTT. Encoded protein: CASSLVLTDTQYF. The gene calls are TRBV5-1 and TRBJ2-3; the D is unclear. Trimming removed 0 bases from V and 2 bases from J, with 4 bases in between. The V gene's germline CDR1 is SGHRS and CDR2 YFSETQ. CDR3 size: 13 residues. The full variable domain, completed using reference TRBV5-1 and TRBJ2-3, is KAGVTQTPRYLIKTRGQQVTLSCSPISGHRSVSWYQQTPGQGLQFLFEYFSETQRNKGNFPGRFSGRQFSNSRSEMNVSTLELGDSALYLCASSLVLTDTQYFGPGTRLTVL.

This chain connects TRBV28 to TRBJ2-5; 7 nucleotides agree with TRBD1. The DNA end is more similar to TRBJ2-7, so the J call may be wrong. The CDR3 sequence is 13 residues long. Germline assignment: CDR1 MDHEN and CDR2 SYDVKM. The CDR3 region is CASRSTGSHEQYF. The CDR3 nucleotides read TGTGCCAGCAGGTCGACAGGGTCCCACGAGCAGTACTTC.

The chain uses TRBV9 and TRBJ2-1; TRBD2 aligns across 13 bases. There are 18 residues in the CDR3. After removal of 0 bases from V and 4 bases from J, the junction contained 7 bases not matched to a gene. Germline CDR1 is SGDLS and CDR2 is YYNGEE. The CDR3 DNA reads TGTGCCAGCAGCGTAGATACTAGCGGGGGGGCCGGGTACAATGAGCAGTTCTTC. Its protein product is CASSVDTSGGAGYNEQFF.

The count of this clone is one. V and J are TRBV7-3 and TRBJ1-6, with a tentative D call TRBD1 (5 bases). This CDR3 is 14 amino acids long. CDR1 and CDR2 (germline): SGHTA, FQGTGA. The V end was cut by 4 bases, the J end by 5 bases, with 9 bases between. This chain's CDR3 is CASSSQANNSPLHF. In DNA form, the CDR3 reads TGTGCCAGCAGCTCACAGGCGAATAATTCACCCCTCCACTTT. Variable domain in full (rest from reference TRBV7-3 and TRBJ1-6): GAGVSQTPSNKVTEKGKYVELRCDPISGHTALYWYRQSLGQGPEFLIYFQGTGAADDSGLPNDRFFAVRPEGSVSTLKIQRTERGDSAVYLCASSSQANNSPLHFGNGTRLTVT.

A word on this clone: The identical CDR3 is also encoded by other nucleotide sequences in the sample. The chain is built from TRBV2 and TRBJ1-1; no clear D gene. V was shortened by 2 bases and J by 1 base, with 5 bases between the two germline ends. The germline V gene has CDR1 SNHLY and CDR2 FYNNEI. The CDR3 spans 13 residues. CDR3 residues: CASSESGNTEAFF. CDR3 bases: TGTGCCAGCAGTGAATCCGGGAACACTGAAGCTTTCTTT.

This rearrangement joins TRBV19 to TRBJ1-6; 7 nucleotides agree with TRBD1. From germline, CDR1 is LNHDA and CDR2 SQIVND (reference sequence). This CDR3 is 14 amino acids long. With V trimmed by 7 bases and J by 10 bases, 10 bases remained unmatched. CDR3 nucleotide sequence: TGTGCCAGTAACTGGGGACAGACCTCATCACCCCTCCACTTT. This gives the protein CASNWGQTSSPLHF.

In nucleotides, the CDR3 is TGTGCCAGCACCCTAGCCGGGCGGGATACGCAGTATTTT. Its protein is CASTLAGRDTQYF. The genes are TRBV25-1 and TRBJ2-3; D is perhaps TRBD2 (5 bases). Germline CDR1 is MGHDK and CDR2 is SYGVNS. Trimming took 7 bases from V and 6 from J, leaving 14 bases between them. This CDR3 is 13 amino acids long.

This clone occurred a few times. CDR3 region: CASRVQGAGTEAFF. The CDR3 region has the DNA TGCGCCAGCAGAGTTCAGGGGGCGGGCACTGAAGCTTTCTTT. V usage is TRBV5-1 and J usage is TRBJ1-1; 8 positions agree with TRBD1. V shed 5 bases, J shed 4 bases, and the junction held 7 bases outside the gene matches. The germline V gene has CDR1 SGHRS and CDR2 YFSETQ. CDR3 size: 14 residues.

This chain links TRBV13 with TRBJ2-1; D perhaps matches TRBD2 (5 bases). V gave up 3 bases and J gave up 9 bases, with 21 bases separating them. The germline V gene encodes CDR1 PRHDT and CDR2 FYEKMQ (reference sequence). The CDR3 sequence is 16 residues long. The CDR3 nucleotides are TGTGCCAGCAGCTTCGGACGGGAATATCCTCTGGGTGAGCAGTTCTTC. It is translated as CASSFGREYPLGEQFF.

This chain joins TRBV5-5 and TRBJ1-5; D might be TRBD1 (6 bases). The CDR3 has 14 residues. The ends were cut back, 8 bases at V and 4 bases at J, with 16 bases in the middle. CDR1 SGHKS and CDR2 YYEKEE come from the germline V gene (reference sequence). CDR3 in DNA: TGTGCCAGTCACAGGGATGGGTCGAATCAGCCCCAGCATTTT. The encoded protein is CASHRDGSNQPQHF.

The chain employs TRBV5-1 and TRBJ2-7; TRBD1 agrees at 7 bases. The V segment lost 1 base and the J segment 2 bases; nucleotides outside the gene matches: 3. The CDR3 extends over 14 amino acids. CDR1 is SGHRS and CDR2 is YFSETQ in the germline V gene. The CDR3 loop is CASSLNRGPYEQYF. The CDR3 DNA sequence: TGCGCCAGCAGCTTGAACAGGGGTCCCTACGAGCAGTACTTC.

J is TRBJ1-1 and V is TRBV5-1; 8 bases map to TRBD1. The CDR3 is 13 residues long. CDR1 is SGHRS and CDR2 is YFSETQ in the germline V gene. With 6 bases clipped from V and 1 base from J, the junction kept 2 bases outside the gene matches. The DNA for the CDR3 is TGCGCCAGCACCGGGACAGGGAACACTGAAGCTTTCTTT. Protein: CASTGTGNTEAFF.

The V call is TRBV7-6, the J call TRBJ2-5; D perhaps matches TRBD1 (6 bases). CDR3 length: 18 residues. V lost 2 bases to trimming and J lost 8 bases, with 27 bases between them. Germline V CDR1 and CDR2: SGHVS, FNYEAQ. The DNA of the CDR3 is TGTGCCAGCAGCTTACGTCAGGTGGCGGACAGCCCCAAGAGAACCCAGTACTTC. It encodes CASSLRQVADSPKRTQYF.

J is TRBJ1-1 and V is TRBV2; D is perhaps TRBD1 (5 bases). Germline CDR1 reads SNHLY; CDR2 reads FYNNEI. CDR3 length: 16 residues. Between the trimmed V and J ends, which lost 5 bases and 1 base, there was a span of 17 bases. Here the CDR3 DNA reads TGTGCCAGCAGTTTTCAGCAGACCAGGGAGAACACTGAAGCTTTCTTT. Translated: CASSFQQTRENTEAFF.

The V gene is TRBV27, the J gene TRBJ1-2, with D possibly matching TRBD1 (5 bases). This CDR3 region has 12 residues. Deletions cut 3 bases from V and 6 bases from J, with 8 bases between. CDR1 is MNHEY and CDR2 is SMNVEV in the germline V gene (reference sequence). CDR3 loop: CASSFSGNGYTF. CDR3 sequence (DNA): TGTGCCAGCAGTTTCTCAGGGAATGGCTACACCTTC.

V is TRBV4-2 and J is TRBJ2-7; 9 nucleotides match TRBD2. The V and J ends lost 1 base and 3 bases, in that order; junction bases with no gene match: 7. The germline CDR1 and CDR2 sequences are LGHNA and YNFKEQ. This CDR3 region has 16 residues. This CDR3 is CASSQAASGALYEQYF. CDR3 DNA sequence: TGTGCCAGCAGCCAAGCGGCTAGCGGGGCCCTCTACGAGCAGTACTTC.

The gene calls are TRBV6-6 and TRBJ1-1; TRBD1 might be the D (6 bases). V lost 2 bases to trimming and J lost 7 bases, with 14 bases between them. From germline, CDR1 is MNHNY and CDR2 SVGAGI (reference sequence). The CDR3 is 14 amino acids. The CDR3 reads CASSYREGGVEAFF. Here the CDR3 DNA reads TGTGCCAGCAGTTACCGAGAGGGGGGGGTTGAAGCTTTCTTT.